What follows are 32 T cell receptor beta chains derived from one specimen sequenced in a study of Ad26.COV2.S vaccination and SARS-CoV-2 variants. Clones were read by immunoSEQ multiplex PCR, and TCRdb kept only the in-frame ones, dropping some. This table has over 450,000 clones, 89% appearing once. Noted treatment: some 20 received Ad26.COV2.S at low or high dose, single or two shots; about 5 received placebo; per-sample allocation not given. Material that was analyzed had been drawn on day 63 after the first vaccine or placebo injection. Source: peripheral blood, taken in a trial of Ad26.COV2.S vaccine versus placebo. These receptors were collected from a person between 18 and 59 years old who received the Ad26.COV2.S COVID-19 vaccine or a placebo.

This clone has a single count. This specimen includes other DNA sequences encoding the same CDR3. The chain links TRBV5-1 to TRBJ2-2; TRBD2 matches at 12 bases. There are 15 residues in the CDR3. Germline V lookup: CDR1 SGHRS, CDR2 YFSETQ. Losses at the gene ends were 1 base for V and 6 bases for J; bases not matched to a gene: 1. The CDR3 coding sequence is TGCGCCAGCAGCTTGACTAGCGGGAGGTCCGGGGAGCTGTTTTTT. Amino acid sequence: CASSLTSGRSGELFF.

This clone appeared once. CDR3 coding DNA: TGCAGCGTTGTCAGACAGAACACTGAAGCTTTCTTT. Amino acid sequence: CSVVRQNTEAFF. The chain joins TRBV29-1 to TRBJ1-1; D gene ambiguous. Germline CDR1 reads SQVTM; CDR2 reads ANQGSEA. V gave up 4 bases and J gave up 1 base, with 7 bases separating them. The CDR3 is 12 amino acids.

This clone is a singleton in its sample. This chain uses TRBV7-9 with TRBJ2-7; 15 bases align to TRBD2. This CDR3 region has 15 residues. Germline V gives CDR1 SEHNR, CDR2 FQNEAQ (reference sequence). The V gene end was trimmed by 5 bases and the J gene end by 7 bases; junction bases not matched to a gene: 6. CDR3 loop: CASSGGLAGGREQYF. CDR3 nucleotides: TGTGCCAGCAGCGGGGGACTAGCGGGAGGTCGGGAGCAGTACTTC.

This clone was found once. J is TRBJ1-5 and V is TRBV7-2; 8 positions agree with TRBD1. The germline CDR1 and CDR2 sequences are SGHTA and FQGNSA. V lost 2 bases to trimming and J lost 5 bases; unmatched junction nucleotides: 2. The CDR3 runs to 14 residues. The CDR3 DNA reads TGTGCCAGCAGCTTACCAGGGGGCTATCAGCCCCAGCATTTT. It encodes CASSLPGGYQPQHF.

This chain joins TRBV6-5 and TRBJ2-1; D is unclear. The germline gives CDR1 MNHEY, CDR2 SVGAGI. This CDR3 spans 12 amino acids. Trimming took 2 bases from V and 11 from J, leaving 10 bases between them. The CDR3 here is CASSYPRGQQFF. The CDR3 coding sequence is TGTGCCAGCAGTTACCCCCGTGGGCAGCAGTTCTTC.

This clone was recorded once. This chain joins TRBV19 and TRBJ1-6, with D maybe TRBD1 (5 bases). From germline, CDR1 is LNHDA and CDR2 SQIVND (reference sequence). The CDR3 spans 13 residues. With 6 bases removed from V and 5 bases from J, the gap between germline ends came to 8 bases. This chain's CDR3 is CASSETDNSPLHF. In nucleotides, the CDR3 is TGTGCCAGTAGCGAGACAGATAATTCACCCCTCCACTTT.

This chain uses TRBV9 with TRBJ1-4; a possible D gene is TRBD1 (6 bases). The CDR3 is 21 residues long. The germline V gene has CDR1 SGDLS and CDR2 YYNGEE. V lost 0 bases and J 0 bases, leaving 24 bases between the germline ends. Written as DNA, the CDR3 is TGTGCCAGCAGCGTAGGCGAGGGGACAAAGGTTAGCGCAGCAACTAATGAAAAACTGTTTTTT. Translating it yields CASSVGEGTKVSAATNEKLFF.

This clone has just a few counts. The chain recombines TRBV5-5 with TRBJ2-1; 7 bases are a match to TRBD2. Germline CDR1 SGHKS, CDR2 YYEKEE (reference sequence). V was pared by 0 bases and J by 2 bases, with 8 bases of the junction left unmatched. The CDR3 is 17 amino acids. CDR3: CASSLVLRSGAYNEQFF. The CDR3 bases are TGTGCCAGCAGCTTGGTTTTAAGGAGCGGGGCCTACAATGAGCAGTTCTTC.

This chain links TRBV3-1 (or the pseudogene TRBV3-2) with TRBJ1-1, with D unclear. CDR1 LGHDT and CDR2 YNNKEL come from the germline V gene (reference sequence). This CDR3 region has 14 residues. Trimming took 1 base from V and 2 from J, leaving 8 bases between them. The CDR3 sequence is CASSQGHGNTEAFF. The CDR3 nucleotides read TGTGCCAGCAGCCAAGGACACGGAAACACTGAAGCTTTCTTT.

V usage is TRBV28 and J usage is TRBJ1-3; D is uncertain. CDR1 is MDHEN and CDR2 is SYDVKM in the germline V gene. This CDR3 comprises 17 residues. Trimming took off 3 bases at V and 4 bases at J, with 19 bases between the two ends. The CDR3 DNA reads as TGTGCCAGCAGTTTCCGCACCTTACTAGGATGGGGAAACACCATATATTTT. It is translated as CASSFRTLLGWGNTIYF. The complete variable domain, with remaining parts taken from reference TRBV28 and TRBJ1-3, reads DVKVTQSSRYLVKRTGEKVFLECVQDMDHENMFWYRQDPGLGLRLIYFSYDVKMKEKGDIPEGYSVSREKKERFSLILESASTNQTSMYLCASSFRTLLGWGNTIYFGEGSWLTVV.

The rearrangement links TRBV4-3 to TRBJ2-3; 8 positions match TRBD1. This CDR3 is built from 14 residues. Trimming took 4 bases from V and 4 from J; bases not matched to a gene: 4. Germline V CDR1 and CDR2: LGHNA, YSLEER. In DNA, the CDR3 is TGCGCCAGCAGCCTAGCACAGGGGGCAGATACGCAGTATTTT. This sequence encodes CASSLAQGADTQYF.

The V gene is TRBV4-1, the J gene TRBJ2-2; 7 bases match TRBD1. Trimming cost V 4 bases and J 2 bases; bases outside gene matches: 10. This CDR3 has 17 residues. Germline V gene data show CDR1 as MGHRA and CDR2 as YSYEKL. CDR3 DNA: TGCGCCAGCAGCCGGACGGTCCAGGGGGAAAACACCGGGGAGCTGTTTTTT. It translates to CASSRTVQGENTGELFF.

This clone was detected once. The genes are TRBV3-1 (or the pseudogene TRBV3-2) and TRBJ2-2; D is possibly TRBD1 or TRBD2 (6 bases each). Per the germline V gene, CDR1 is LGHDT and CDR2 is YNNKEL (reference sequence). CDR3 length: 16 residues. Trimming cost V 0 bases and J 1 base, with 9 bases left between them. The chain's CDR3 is CASSQDEGGNTGELFF. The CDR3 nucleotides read TGTGCCAGCAGCCAAGATGAGGGGGGGAACACCGGGGAGCTGTTTTTT.

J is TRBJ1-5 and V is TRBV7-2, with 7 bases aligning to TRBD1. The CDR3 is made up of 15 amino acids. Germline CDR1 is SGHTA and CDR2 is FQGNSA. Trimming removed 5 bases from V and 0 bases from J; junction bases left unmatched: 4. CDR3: CASSPRTGSNQPQHF. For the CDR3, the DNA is TGTGCCAGCAGCCCCCGGACAGGTAGCAATCAGCCCCAGCATTTT.

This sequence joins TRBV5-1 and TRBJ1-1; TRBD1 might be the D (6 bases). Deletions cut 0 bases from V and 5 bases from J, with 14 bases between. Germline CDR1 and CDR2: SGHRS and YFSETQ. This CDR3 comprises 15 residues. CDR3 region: CASSLGSMRGTEAFF. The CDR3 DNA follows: TGCGCCAGCAGCTTGGGTTCTATGAGGGGGACTGAAGCTTTCTTT.

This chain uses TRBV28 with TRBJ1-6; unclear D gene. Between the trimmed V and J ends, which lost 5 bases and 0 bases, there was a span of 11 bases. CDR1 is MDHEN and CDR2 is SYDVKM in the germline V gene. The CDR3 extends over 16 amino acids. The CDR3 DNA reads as TGTGCCAGCAGTCCTCGTAGGAGCTCCTATAATTCACCCCTCCACTTT. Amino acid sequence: CASSPRRSSYNSPLHF.

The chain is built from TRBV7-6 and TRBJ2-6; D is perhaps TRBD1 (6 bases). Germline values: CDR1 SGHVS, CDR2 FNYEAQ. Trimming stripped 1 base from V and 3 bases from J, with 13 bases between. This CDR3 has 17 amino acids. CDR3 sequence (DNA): TGTGCCAGCAGCTTAGAATGGGGGCTCAGTGGGGCCAACGTCCTGACTTTC. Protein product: CASSLEWGLSGANVLTF. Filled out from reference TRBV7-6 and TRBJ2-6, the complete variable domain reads GAGVSQSPRYKVTKRGQDVALRCDPISGHVSLYWYRQALGQGPEFLTYFNYEAQQDKSGLPNDRFSAERPEGSISTLTIQRTEQRDSAMYRCASSLEWGLSGANVLTFGAGSRLTVL.

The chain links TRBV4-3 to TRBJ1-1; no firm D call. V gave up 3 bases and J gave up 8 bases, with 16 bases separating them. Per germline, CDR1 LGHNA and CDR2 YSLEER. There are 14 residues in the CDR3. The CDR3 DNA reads TGCGCCAGCAGCCACGAAATAGGCGGGTTAGAAGCTTTCTTT. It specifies CASSHEIGGLEAFF.

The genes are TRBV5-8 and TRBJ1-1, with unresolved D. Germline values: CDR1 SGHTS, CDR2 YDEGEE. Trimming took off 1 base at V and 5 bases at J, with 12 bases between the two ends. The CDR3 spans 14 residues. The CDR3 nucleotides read TGTGCCAGCAGCTTGTTTATATGGGGAACTGAAGCTTTCTTT. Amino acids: CASSLFIWGTEAFF. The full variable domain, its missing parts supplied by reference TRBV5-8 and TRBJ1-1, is EAGVTQSPTHLIKTRGQQATLRCSPISGHTSVYWYQQALGLGLQFLLWYDEGEERNRGNFPPRFSGRQFPNYSSELNVNALELEDSALYLCASSLFIWGTEAFFGQGTRLTVV.

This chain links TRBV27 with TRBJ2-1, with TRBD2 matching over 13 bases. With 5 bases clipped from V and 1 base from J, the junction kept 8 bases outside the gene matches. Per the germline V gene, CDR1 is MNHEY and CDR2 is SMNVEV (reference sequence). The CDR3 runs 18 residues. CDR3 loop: CASSPRTSGRGSYNEQFF. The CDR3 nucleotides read TGTGCCAGCAGTCCACGGACTAGCGGGAGAGGATCCTACAATGAGCAGTTCTTC.

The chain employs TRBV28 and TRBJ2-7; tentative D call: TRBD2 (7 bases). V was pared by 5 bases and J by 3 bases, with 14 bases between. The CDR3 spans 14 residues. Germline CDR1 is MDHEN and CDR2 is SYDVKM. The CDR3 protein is CASSPLGGGYEQYF. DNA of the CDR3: TGTGCCAGCAGTCCCTTAGGGGGGGGCTACGAGCAGTACTTC. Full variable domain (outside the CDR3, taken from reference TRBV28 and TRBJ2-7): DVKVTQSSRYLVKRTGEKVFLECVQDMDHENMFWYRQDPGLGLRLIYFSYDVKMKEKGDIPEGYSVSREKKERFSLILESASTNQTSMYLCASSPLGGGYEQYFGPGTRLTVT.

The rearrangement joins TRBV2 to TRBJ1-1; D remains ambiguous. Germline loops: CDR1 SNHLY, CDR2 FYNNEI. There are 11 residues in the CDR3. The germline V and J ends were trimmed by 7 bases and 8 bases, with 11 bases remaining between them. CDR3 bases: TGTGCCAGCATCGTTAGGGAGGAAGCTTTCTTT. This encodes CASIVREEAFF.

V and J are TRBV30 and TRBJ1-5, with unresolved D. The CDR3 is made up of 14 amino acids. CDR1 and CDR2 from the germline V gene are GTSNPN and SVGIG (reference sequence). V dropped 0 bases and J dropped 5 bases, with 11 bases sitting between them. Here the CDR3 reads CAWSVGLRDQPQHF. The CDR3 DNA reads TGTGCCTGGAGTGTAGGGTTGCGAGATCAGCCCCAGCATTTT.

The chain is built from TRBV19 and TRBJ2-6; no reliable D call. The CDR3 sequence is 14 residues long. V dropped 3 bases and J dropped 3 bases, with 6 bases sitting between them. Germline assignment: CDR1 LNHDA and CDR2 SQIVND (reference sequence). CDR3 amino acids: CASSIYVGANVLTF. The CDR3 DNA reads TGTGCCAGTAGTATCTACGTTGGGGCCAACGTCCTGACTTTC. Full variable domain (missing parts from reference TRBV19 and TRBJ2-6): DGGITQSPKYLFRKEGQNVTLSCEQNLNHDAMYWYRQDPGQGLRLIYYSQIVNDFQKGDIAEGYSVSREKKESFPLTVTSAQKNPTAFYLCASSIYVGANVLTFGAGSRLTVL.

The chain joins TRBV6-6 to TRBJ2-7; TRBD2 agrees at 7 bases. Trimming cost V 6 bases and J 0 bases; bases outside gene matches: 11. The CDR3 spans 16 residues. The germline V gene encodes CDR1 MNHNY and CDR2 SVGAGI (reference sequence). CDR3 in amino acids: CASRPTGAGSSYEQYF. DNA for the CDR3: TGTGCCAGCAGACCCACCGGAGCGGGGAGCTCCTACGAGCAGTACTTC.

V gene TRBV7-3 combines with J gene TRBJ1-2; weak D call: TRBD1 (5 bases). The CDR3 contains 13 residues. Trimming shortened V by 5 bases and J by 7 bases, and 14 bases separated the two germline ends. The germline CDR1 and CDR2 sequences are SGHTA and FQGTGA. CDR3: CASSNQPGGGYTF. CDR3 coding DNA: TGTGCCAGCAGCAATCAGCCGGGGGGTGGCTACACCTTC.

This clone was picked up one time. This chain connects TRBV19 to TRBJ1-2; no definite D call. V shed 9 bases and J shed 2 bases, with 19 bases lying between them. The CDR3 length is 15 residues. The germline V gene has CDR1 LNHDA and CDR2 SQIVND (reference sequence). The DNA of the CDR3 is TGTGCCAGCAGAGATGAGGCGGGATTAAACTATGGCTACACCTTC. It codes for CASRDEAGLNYGYTF.

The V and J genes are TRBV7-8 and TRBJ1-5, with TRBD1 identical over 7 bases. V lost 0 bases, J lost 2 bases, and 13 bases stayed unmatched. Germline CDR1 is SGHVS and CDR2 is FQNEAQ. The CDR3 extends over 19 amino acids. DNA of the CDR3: TGTGCCAGCAGCTTAGCTGGGGGCAGACAGGGATACGGCAATCAGCCCCAGCATTTT. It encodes CASSLAGGRQGYGNQPQHF.

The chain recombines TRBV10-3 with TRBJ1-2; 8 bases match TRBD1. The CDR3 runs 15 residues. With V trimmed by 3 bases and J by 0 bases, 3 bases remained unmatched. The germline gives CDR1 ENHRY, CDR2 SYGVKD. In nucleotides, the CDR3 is TGTGCCATCAGTGACCCGACAGGGGCTAACTATGGCTACACCTTC. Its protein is CAISDPTGANYGYTF.

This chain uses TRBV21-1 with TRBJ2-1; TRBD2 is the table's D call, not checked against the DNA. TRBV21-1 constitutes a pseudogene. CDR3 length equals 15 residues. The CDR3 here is CASSKEGGRLNEQFF. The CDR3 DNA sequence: TGTGCCAGCAGCAAAGAGGGCGGGAGGCTGAATGAGCAGTTCTTC.

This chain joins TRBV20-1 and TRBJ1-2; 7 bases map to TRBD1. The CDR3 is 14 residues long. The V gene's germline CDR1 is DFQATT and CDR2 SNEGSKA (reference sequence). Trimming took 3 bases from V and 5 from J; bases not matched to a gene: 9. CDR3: CSASLQDRFYGYTF. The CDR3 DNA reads TGCAGTGCTAGTCTTCAGGACAGGTTTTATGGCTACACCTTC.

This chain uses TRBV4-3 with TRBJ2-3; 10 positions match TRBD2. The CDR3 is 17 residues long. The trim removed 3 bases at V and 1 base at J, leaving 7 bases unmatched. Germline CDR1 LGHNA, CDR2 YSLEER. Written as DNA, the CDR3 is TGCGCCAGCAGCCAGCCTAGCGGGGGATCCGGCACAGATACGCAGTATTTT. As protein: CASSQPSGGSGTDTQYF.